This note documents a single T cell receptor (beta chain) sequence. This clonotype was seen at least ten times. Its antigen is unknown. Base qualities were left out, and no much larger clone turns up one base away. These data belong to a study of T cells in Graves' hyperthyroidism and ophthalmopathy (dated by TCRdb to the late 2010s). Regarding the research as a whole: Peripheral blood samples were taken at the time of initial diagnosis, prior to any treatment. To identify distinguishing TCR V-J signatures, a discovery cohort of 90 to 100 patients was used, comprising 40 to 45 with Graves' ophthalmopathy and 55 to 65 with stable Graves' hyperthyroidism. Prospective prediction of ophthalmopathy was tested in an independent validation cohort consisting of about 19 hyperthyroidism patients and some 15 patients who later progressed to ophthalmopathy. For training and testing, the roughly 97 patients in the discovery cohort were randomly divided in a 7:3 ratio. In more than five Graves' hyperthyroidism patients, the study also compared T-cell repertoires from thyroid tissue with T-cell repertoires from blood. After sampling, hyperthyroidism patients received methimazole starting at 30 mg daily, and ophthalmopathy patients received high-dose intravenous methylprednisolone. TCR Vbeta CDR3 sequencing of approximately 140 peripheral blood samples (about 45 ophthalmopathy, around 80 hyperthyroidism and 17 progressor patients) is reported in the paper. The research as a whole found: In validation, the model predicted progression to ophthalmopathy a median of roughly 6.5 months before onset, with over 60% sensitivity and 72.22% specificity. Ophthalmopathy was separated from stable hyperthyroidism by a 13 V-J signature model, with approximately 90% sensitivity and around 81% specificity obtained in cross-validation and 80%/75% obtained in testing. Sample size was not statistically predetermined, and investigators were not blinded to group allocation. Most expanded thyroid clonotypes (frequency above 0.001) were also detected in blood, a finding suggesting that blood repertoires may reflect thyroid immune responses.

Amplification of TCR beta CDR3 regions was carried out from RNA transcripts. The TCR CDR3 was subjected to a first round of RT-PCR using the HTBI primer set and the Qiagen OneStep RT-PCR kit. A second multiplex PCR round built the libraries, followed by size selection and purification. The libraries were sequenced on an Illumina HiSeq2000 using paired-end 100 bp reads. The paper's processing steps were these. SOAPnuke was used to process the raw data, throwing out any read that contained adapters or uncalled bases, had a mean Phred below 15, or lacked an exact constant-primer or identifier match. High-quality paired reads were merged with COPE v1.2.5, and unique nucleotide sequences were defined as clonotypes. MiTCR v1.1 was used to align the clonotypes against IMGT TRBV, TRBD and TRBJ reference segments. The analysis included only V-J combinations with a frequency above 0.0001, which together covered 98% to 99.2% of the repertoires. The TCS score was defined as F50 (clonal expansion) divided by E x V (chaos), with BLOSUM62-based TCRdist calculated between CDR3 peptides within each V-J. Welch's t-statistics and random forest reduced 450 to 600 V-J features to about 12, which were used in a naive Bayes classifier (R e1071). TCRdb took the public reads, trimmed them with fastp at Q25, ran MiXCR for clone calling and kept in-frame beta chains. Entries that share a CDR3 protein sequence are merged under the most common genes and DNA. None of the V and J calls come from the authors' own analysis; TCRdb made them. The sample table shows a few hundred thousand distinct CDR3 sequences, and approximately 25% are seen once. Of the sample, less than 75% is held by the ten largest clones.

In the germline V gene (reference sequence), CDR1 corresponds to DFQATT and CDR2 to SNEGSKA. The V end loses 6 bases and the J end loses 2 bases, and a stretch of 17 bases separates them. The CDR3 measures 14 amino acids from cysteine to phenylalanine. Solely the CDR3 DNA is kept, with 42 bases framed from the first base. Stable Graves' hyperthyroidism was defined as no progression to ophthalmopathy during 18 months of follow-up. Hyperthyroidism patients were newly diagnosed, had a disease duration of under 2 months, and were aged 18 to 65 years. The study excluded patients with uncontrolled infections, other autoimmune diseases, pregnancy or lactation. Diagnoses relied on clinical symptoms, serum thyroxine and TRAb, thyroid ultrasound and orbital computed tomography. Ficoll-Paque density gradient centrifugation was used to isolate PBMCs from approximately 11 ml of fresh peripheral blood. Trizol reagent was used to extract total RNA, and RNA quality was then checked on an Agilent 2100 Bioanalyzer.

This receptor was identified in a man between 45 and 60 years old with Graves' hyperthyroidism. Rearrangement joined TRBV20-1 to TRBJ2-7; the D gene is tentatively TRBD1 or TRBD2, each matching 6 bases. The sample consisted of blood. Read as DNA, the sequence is TGCAGTGCCAGACTTGATGGGGGGCCCTACGAGCAGTACTTC. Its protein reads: CSARLDGGPYEQYF.